A selection of T cell receptor beta chains follows, all from one sample in a study of shared clonotypes between healthy human individuals. TCRdb's copy holds only in-frame clones and misses some; the assay was immunoSEQ multiplex PCR. Of 1.5 million to 2.5 million clones in the sample, less than 95% are singletons; the top ten hold less than 1.5%. Sequencing was done on a sample of naive CD8+ T cells sorted from blood. The receptor set was obtained from a man between 18 and 29 years old in good health. Both conserved end residues are part of each CDR3. The order of the fields is D gene, V gene, J gene, clone size, CDR3 protein, CDR3 DNA. The D gene is left open where the match is weak. Clone size is not always given. Where it is, it says once, few, many or a class for expanded clones.

d_call: -; v_call: TRBV27; j_call: TRBJ2-7; clone_size: -; cdr3_aa: CASSPNRNSYEQYF; cdr3_nt: TGTGCCAGCAGTCCGAACAGGAACTCCTACGAGCAGTACTTC
d_call: -; v_call: TRBV7-6; j_call: TRBJ2-7; clone_size: -; cdr3_aa: CASSSGQGSSYEQYF; cdr3_nt: TGTGCCAGCAGCTCGGGACAAGGGAGCTCCTACGAGCAGTACTTC
d_call: -; v_call: TRBV10-2; j_call: TRBJ2-7; clone_size: -; cdr3_aa: CASSPSYEQYF; cdr3_nt: TGCGCCAGCAGTCCCTCCTACGAGCAGTACTTC
d_call: TRBD2; v_call: TRBV4-3; j_call: TRBJ2-7; clone_size: -; cdr3_aa: CASSQDLWASGYEQYF; cdr3_nt: TGCGCCAGCAGCCAAGACTTGTGGGCTAGCGGCTACGAGCAGTACTTC
d_call: -; v_call: TRBV7-9; j_call: TRBJ2-7; clone_size: -; cdr3_aa: CASSLALAGGLYEQYF; cdr3_nt: TGTGCCAGCAGCTTAGCGTTGGCAGGGGGGCTCTACGAGCAGTACTTC
d_call: TRBD2; v_call: TRBV5-4; j_call: TRBJ2-7; clone_size: -; cdr3_aa: CASSLGAGDSYGQYF; cdr3_nt: TGTGCCAGCAGCTTGGGAGCGGGAGACTCCTACGGGCAGTACTTC
d_call: TRBD2; v_call: TRBV5-8; j_call: TRBJ2-5; clone_size: -; cdr3_aa: CASIRTSGGILQETQYF; cdr3_nt: TGTGCCAGCATCCGGACTAGCGGGGGGATACTTCAAGAGACCCAGTACTTC
d_call: TRBD2; v_call: TRBV4-3; j_call: TRBJ2-1; clone_size: -; cdr3_aa: CASSQGVSGRALEQFF; cdr3_nt: TGCGCCAGCAGCCAAGGGGTTAGCGGGAGGGCCCTAGAGCAGTTCTTC
d_call: -; v_call: TRBV27; j_call: TRBJ2-7; clone_size: -; cdr3_aa: CASSLYRAAYEQYF; cdr3_nt: TGTGCCAGCAGTCTATACAGGGCCGCCTACGAGCAGTACTTC
d_call: -; v_call: TRBV7-2; j_call: TRBJ2-7; clone_size: -; cdr3_aa: CASSTEGGNYEQYF; cdr3_nt: TGTGCCAGCAGCACAGAAGGCGGAAACTACGAGCAGTACTTC
d_call: TRBD2; v_call: TRBV27; j_call: TRBJ2-1; clone_size: -; cdr3_aa: CASSSGLAGGHTYNEQFF; cdr3_nt: TGTGCCAGCAGCTCGGGACTAGCGGGGGGCCATACCTACAATGAGCAGTTCTTC
d_call: TRBD1; v_call: TRBV4-1; j_call: TRBJ2-7; clone_size: -; cdr3_aa: CASSQSGTGAYEQYF; cdr3_nt: TGCGCCAGCAGCCAATCCGGGACAGGCGCCTACGAGCAGTACTTC
d_call: TRBD2; v_call: TRBV6-5; j_call: TRBJ2-1; clone_size: -; cdr3_aa: CASSNSGGAGNEQFF; cdr3_nt: TGTGCCAGCAGCAATAGCGGGGGGGCCGGGAATGAGCAGTTCTTC
d_call: -; v_call: TRBV28; j_call: TRBJ1-4; clone_size: -; cdr3_aa: CASSLLGDENEKLFF; cdr3_nt: TGTGCCAGCAGTCTTTTGGGAGATGAAAATGAAAAACTGTTTTTT
d_call: -; v_call: TRBV11-2; j_call: TRBJ1-1; clone_size: -; cdr3_aa: CASSLTGFETEAFF; cdr3_nt: TGTGCCAGCAGCTTAACAGGGTTCGAAACTGAAGCTTTCTTT
d_call: -; v_call: TRBV19; j_call: TRBJ2-7; clone_size: -; cdr3_aa: CASSIVDAFYEQYF; cdr3_nt: TGTGCCAGTAGTATAGTGGACGCTTTCTACGAGCAGTACTTC
d_call: -; v_call: TRBV5-1; j_call: TRBJ2-1; clone_size: -; cdr3_aa: CASGPWDSYNEQFF; cdr3_nt: TGCGCCAGCGGGCCTTGGGACTCCTACAATGAGCAGTTCTTC
d_call: -; v_call: TRBV6-1; j_call: TRBJ2-1; clone_size: -; cdr3_aa: CASSEEGLEGFYNEQFF; cdr3_nt: TGTGCCAGCAGTGAAGAGGGTCTTGAGGGGTTCTACAATGAGCAGTTCTTC
d_call: TRBD1; v_call: TRBV10-3; j_call: TRBJ1-1; clone_size: -; cdr3_aa: CAVGQGNTEAFF; cdr3_nt: TGTGCCGTCGGACAGGGAAACACTGAAGCTTTCTTT
d_call: -; v_call: TRBV27; j_call: TRBJ2-6; clone_size: -; cdr3_aa: CASSLLSYGANVLTF; cdr3_nt: TGTGCCAGCAGTTTATTGTCTTACGGGGCCAACGTCCTGACTTTC
d_call: -; v_call: TRBV19; j_call: TRBJ2-7; clone_size: -; cdr3_aa: CASSMGESYEQYF; cdr3_nt: TGTGCCAGTAGTATGGGGGAGTCCTACGAGCAGTACTTC
d_call: -; v_call: TRBV30; j_call: TRBJ2-2; clone_size: once; cdr3_aa: CAWSVVGTGELFF; cdr3_nt: TGTGCCTGGAGTGTCGTCGGCACCGGGGAGCTGTTTTTT
d_call: TRBD2; v_call: TRBV30; j_call: TRBJ2-5; clone_size: -; cdr3_aa: CAYGLAGGIETQYF; cdr3_nt: TGTGCCTACGGACTAGCGGGGGGGATAGAGACCCAGTACTTC
d_call: TRBD1; v_call: TRBV2; j_call: TRBJ2-7; clone_size: once; cdr3_aa: CASSPLTGDYEQYF; cdr3_nt: TGTGCCAGCAGTCCCCTGACAGGGGATTACGAGCAGTACTTC
d_call: -; v_call: TRBV4-3; j_call: TRBJ2-7; clone_size: -; cdr3_aa: CASSQDRAYEQYF; cdr3_nt: TGCGCCAGCAGCCAAGATCGCGCCTACGAGCAGTACTTC
d_call: -; v_call: TRBV25-1; j_call: TRBJ1-4; clone_size: -; cdr3_aa: CASSDSHGVREKLFF; cdr3_nt: TGTGCCAGCAGTGATTCCCATGGGGTGAGGGAAAAACTGTTTTTT
d_call: -; v_call: TRBV10-3; j_call: TRBJ2-3; clone_size: -; cdr3_aa: CATLPSGDEPSTDTQYF; cdr3_nt: TGTGCCACTTTGCCCAGCGGAGACGAACCTAGCACAGATACGCAGTATTTT
d_call: TRBD1; v_call: TRBV6-5; j_call: TRBJ2-1; clone_size: -; cdr3_aa: CASSKQGNHEQFF; cdr3_nt: TGTGCCAGCAGCAAACAGGGGAATCATGAGCAGTTCTTC
d_call: -; v_call: TRBV10-3; j_call: TRBJ1-1; clone_size: -; cdr3_aa: CAISEFGTQNTEAFF; cdr3_nt: TGTGCCATCAGTGAGTTTGGCACTCAGAACACTGAAGCTTTCTTT
d_call: -; v_call: TRBV5-1; j_call: TRBJ2-1; clone_size: -; cdr3_aa: CASSLPQGNFHDNEQFF; cdr3_nt: TGCGCCAGCAGCTTGCCCCAGGGGAATTTCCACGACAATGAGCAGTTCTTC
d_call: -; v_call: TRBV7-9; j_call: TRBJ2-7; clone_size: -; cdr3_aa: CASSAEDGVLSYEQYF; cdr3_nt: TGTGCCAGCAGCGCCGAAGACGGAGTTCTCTCCTACGAGCAGTACTTC
d_call: TRBD2; v_call: TRBV5-4; j_call: TRBJ2-4; clone_size: -; cdr3_aa: CASSLRTSDIQYF; cdr3_nt: TGTGCCAGCAGCCTTAGGACTAGCGACATTCAGTACTTC
d_call: TRBD1; v_call: TRBV9; j_call: TRBJ1-6; clone_size: few; cdr3_aa: CASSASGTGTSPLHF; cdr3_nt: TGTGCCAGCAGCGCATCCGGGACAGGGACATCACCCCTCCACTTT
d_call: -; v_call: TRBV5-6; j_call: TRBJ1-2; clone_size: -; cdr3_aa: CASSFTTTDPYGYTF; cdr3_nt: TGTGCCAGCAGCTTCACGACCACCGACCCTTATGGCTACACCTTC
d_call: -; v_call: TRBV7-2; j_call: TRBJ1-5; clone_size: -; cdr3_aa: CASSFFDSYQPQHF; cdr3_nt: TGTGCCAGCAGCTTCTTTGACAGTTATCAGCCCCAGCATTTT
d_call: -; v_call: TRBV4-3; j_call: TRBJ2-3; clone_size: -; cdr3_aa: CASSQTSSEIAYSTDTQYF; cdr3_nt: TGCGCCAGCAGCCAAACCTCGAGCGAAATAGCCTACAGCACAGATACGCAGTATTTT
d_call: TRBD1; v_call: TRBV7-8; j_call: TRBJ2-7; clone_size: -; cdr3_aa: CASSLDWAGGYEQYF; cdr3_nt: TGTGCCAGCAGCTTAGATTGGGCAGGGGGCTACGAGCAGTACTTC
d_call: -; v_call: TRBV28; j_call: TRBJ2-1; clone_size: -; cdr3_aa: CASSPLKGQTNNEQFF; cdr3_nt: TGTGCCAGCAGTCCCCTAAAGGGGCAGACGAACAATGAGCAGTTCTTC
d_call: -; v_call: TRBV6-6; j_call: TRBJ2-1; clone_size: -; cdr3_aa: CASSNLASSYNEQFF; cdr3_nt: TGTGCCAGCAGTAATCTAGCGAGCTCCTACAATGAGCAGTTCTTC
d_call: TRBD2; v_call: TRBV7-9; j_call: TRBJ2-3; clone_size: -; cdr3_aa: CASSSAGERTDTQYF; cdr3_nt: TGTGCCAGCAGCTCAGCGGGAGAGCGCACAGATACGCAGTATTTT
d_call: -; v_call: TRBV2; j_call: TRBJ1-5; clone_size: -; cdr3_aa: CASSGDRQYSNQPQHF; cdr3_nt: TGTGCCAGCAGTGGGGATCGACAGTATAGCAATCAGCCCCAGCATTTT
d_call: -; v_call: TRBV7-9; j_call: TRBJ2-7; clone_size: -; cdr3_aa: CASSDPTGPYEQYF; cdr3_nt: TGTGCCAGCAGCGACCCGACAGGTCCCTACGAGCAGTACTTC
d_call: -; v_call: TRBV2; j_call: TRBJ1-4; clone_size: -; cdr3_aa: CASRATLVAGRAEKLFF; cdr3_nt: TGTGCCAGCAGAGCGACGCTCGTGGCGGGGCGCGCTGAAAAACTGTTTTTT
d_call: -; v_call: TRBV11-2; j_call: TRBJ1-2; clone_size: many; cdr3_aa: CASSLTYGYTF; cdr3_nt: TGTGCCAGCAGCTTAACCTATGGCTACACCTTC
d_call: -; v_call: TRBV12-5; j_call: TRBJ2-2; clone_size: -; cdr3_aa: CASGGGTGELFF; cdr3_nt: TGTGCTAGTGGTGGGGGCACCGGGGAGCTGTTTTTT
d_call: -; v_call: TRBV6-5; j_call: TRBJ2-5; clone_size: -; cdr3_aa: CASSYVGGSGETQYF; cdr3_nt: TGTGCCAGCAGTTACGTGGGGGGATCAGGGGAGACCCAGTACTTC
d_call: -; v_call: TRBV28; j_call: TRBJ1-2; clone_size: -; cdr3_aa: CASSLSLIYGYTF; cdr3_nt: TGTGCCAGCAGTTTAAGCCTGATATATGGCTACACCTTC
d_call: -; v_call: TRBV2; j_call: TRBJ2-7; clone_size: -; cdr3_aa: CASRDAVYEQYF; cdr3_nt: TGTGCCAGCCGGGACGCGGTCTACGAGCAGTACTTC
d_call: TRBD1; v_call: TRBV6-1; j_call: TRBJ2-7; clone_size: -; cdr3_aa: CASRQGISYEQYF; cdr3_nt: TGTGCCAGCAGACAGGGGATCTCCTACGAGCAGTACTTC
d_call: -; v_call: TRBV28; j_call: TRBJ2-5; clone_size: -; cdr3_aa: CASSLERLTVETQYF; cdr3_nt: TGTGCCAGCAGTTTAGAGCGGTTAACGGTAGAGACCCAGTACTTC
d_call: -; v_call: TRBV2; j_call: TRBJ2-2; clone_size: -; cdr3_aa: CACRDPPSANTGELFF; cdr3_nt: TGTGCCTGCCGGGACCCACCTTCCGCGAACACCGGGGAGCTGTTTTTT
d_call: -; v_call: TRBV11-2; j_call: TRBJ2-1; clone_size: -; cdr3_aa: CASSLDGTRVEQFF; cdr3_nt: TGTGCCAGCAGCTTAGACGGTACGCGGGTGGAGCAGTTCTTC
d_call: -; v_call: TRBV4-1; j_call: TRBJ2-1; clone_size: once; cdr3_aa: CASSQDSRVNEQFF; cdr3_nt: TGCGCCAGCAGCCAAGATTCCCGGGTTAATGAGCAGTTCTTC
d_call: TRBD1; v_call: TRBV4-1; j_call: TRBJ2-1; clone_size: -; cdr3_aa: CASSQEQGAGLNEQFF; cdr3_nt: TGCGCCAGCAGCCAAGAACAGGGGGCTGGCCTGAATGAGCAGTTCTTC
d_call: -; v_call: TRBV11-2; j_call: TRBJ2-1; clone_size: -; cdr3_aa: CASSHVQANEQFF; cdr3_nt: TGTGCCAGCAGTCACGTCCAGGCCAATGAGCAGTTCTTC
d_call: -; v_call: TRBV7-9; j_call: TRBJ1-2; clone_size: once; cdr3_aa: CASSPHETVYGYTF; cdr3_nt: TGTGCCAGCAGCCCTCACGAGACTGTATATGGCTACACCTTC
d_call: TRBD2; v_call: TRBV5-6; j_call: TRBJ2-7; clone_size: -; cdr3_aa: CASSQSSGRMVYEQYF; cdr3_nt: TGTGCCAGCAGCCAGTCTAGCGGGAGGATGGTCTACGAGCAGTACTTC
d_call: TRBD1; v_call: TRBV7-9; j_call: TRBJ1-4; clone_size: -; cdr3_aa: CASKGQDEKLFF; cdr3_nt: TGTGCCAGCAAAGGACAGGATGAAAAACTGTTTTTT
d_call: -; v_call: TRBV10-1; j_call: TRBJ2-4; clone_size: -; cdr3_aa: CASSESPGARDKNIQYF; cdr3_nt: TGCGCCAGCAGTGAAAGTCCGGGGGCGCGTGACAAAAACATTCAGTACTTC
d_call: -; v_call: TRBV10-3; j_call: TRBJ2-2; clone_size: -; cdr3_aa: CAILSLDTGELFF; cdr3_nt: TGTGCCATTCTCAGTCTGGACACCGGGGAGCTGTTTTTT